The rows below give T cell receptor beta chains drawn from one sample of a study of technical replicates of blood from a handful of donors. Sequencing used immunoSEQ multiplex PCR; TCRdb keeps in-frame clones, though not all of them. This table has roughly 92,000 clones, approximately 96% appearing once. The sequenced material came from T cells isolated from PBMCs. The source of these receptors is a human donor in good health. Both conserved end residues are part of each CDR3. The D gene is left open where the match is weak. Some rows mark clone size as missing; the rest say once, few, many or name a class of expanded clone.

length,size,J,V,D,DNA,CDR3
12,NA,TRBJ1-1,TRBV6-5,TRBD1,TGTGCCAGCACTACAGGGGGCACTGAAGCTTTCTTT,CASTTGGTEAFF
15,NA,TRBJ2-3,TRBV7-2,NA,TGTGCCAGCAGCTTAGAGGCGGGAAGCACAGATACGCAGTATTTT,CASSLEAGSTDTQYF
15,NA,TRBJ1-4,TRBV5-1,NA,TGCGCCAGCAGCTTGGAGCCAGGGACTAATGAAAAACTGTTTTTT,CASSLEPGTNEKLFF
15,NA,TRBJ2-5,TRBV6-1,TRBD2,TGTGCCAGCAGTGAAGCAGGCGGGAGGGTTGAGACCCAGTACTTC,CASSEAGGRVETQYF
13,NA,TRBJ1-1,TRBV2,NA,TGTGCCAGCATGGACAGTAGGAACACTGAAGCTTTCTTT,CASMDSRNTEAFF
15,NA,TRBJ2-5,TRBV27,TRBD1,TGTGCCAGCGGCCGGACAGGGCTCACCCAAGAGACCCAGTACTTC,CASGRTGLTQETQYF
13,NA,TRBJ1-2,TRBV29-1,NA,TGCAGCGACCGTCGGGGGGGTAGGCATGGCTACACCTTC,CSDRRGGRHGYTF
14,once,TRBJ2-5,TRBV6-5,TRBD1,TGTGCCAGCACCACAGCCGACAGGGAAGAGACCCAGTACTTC,CASTTADREETQYF
15,NA,TRBJ2-1,TRBV7-3,TRBD1,TGTGCCAGCAGCTTAGGACAGGGGGGGGCCAATGAGCAGTTCTTC,CASSLGQGGANEQFF
17,NA,TRBJ2-5,TRBV19,TRBD1,TGTGCCAGTAGTATTCTTATTGGGACAGGGGGCGGGGAGACCCAGTACTTC,CASSILIGTGGGETQYF
11,NA,TRBJ2-1,TRBV19,NA,TGTGCCACCTTACAGAGACATGAGCAGTTCTTC,CATLQRHEQFF
13,NA,TRBJ2-5,TRBV18,NA,TGTGCCAGCTCACCAAGAGCGCAAGAGACCCAGTACTTC,CASSPRAQETQYF
15,NA,TRBJ2-1,TRBV7-9,TRBD2,TGTGCCAGCAGCTTAGAGGCTAGCGGGAACAATGAGCAGTTCTTC,CASSLEASGNNEQFF
10,NA,TRBJ1-1,TRBV20-1,NA,TGCAGTGCTAGATTCCTGGAAGCTTTCTTT,CSARFLEAFF
13,NA,TRBJ2-5,TRBV10-3,TRBD1,TGTGCCATCCGGGACAGCCGCCAAGAGACCCAGTACTTC,CAIRDSRQETQYF
14,NA,TRBJ1-1,TRBV6-5,NA,TGTGCCAGCAGCCCCCCCTGGGGCGACACTGAAGCTTTCTTT,CASSPPWGDTEAFF
16,once,TRBJ2-3,TRBV18,NA,TGTGCCAGCTCACCACCCGTCGGGGAAGGCACAGATACGCAGTATTTT,CASSPPVGEGTDTQYF
14,once,TRBJ2-2,TRBV5-1,NA,TGCGCCAGCAGCTTGAATGGCCCCACCGGGGAGCTGTTTTTT,CASSLNGPTGELFF
12,once,TRBJ1-1,TRBV19,NA,TGTGCCAGTAGAACGGGTCAAACTGAAGCTTTCTTT,CASRTGQTEAFF
15,NA,TRBJ2-1,TRBV19,NA,TGTGCCAGTAGACCTCCAGGGTACATAGGCAATGAGCAGTTCTTC,CASRPPGYIGNEQFF
15,NA,TRBJ1-1,TRBV28,NA,TGTGCCAGCAGTTCTTGGACAGAAATGAACACTGAAGCTTTCTTT,CASSSWTEMNTEAFF
15,NA,TRBJ1-2,TRBV19,NA,TGTGCCAGTAGTATGGCGACAGTGGGTAACTATGGCTACACCTTC,CASSMATVGNYGYTF
14,NA,TRBJ2-7,TRBV6-6,NA,TGTGCCAGCAGTCCTTGGACACAGACCTACGAGCAGTACTTC,CASSPWTQTYEQYF
12,NA,TRBJ2-5,TRBV30,TRBD2,TGTGCCTGGACTAGCGGACAAGAGACCCAGTACTTC,CAWTSGQETQYF
13,NA,TRBJ2-3,TRBV15,NA,TGTGCCACCAGCAGAGGGGCTCTAGATACGCAGTATTTT,CATSRGALDTQYF
12,NA,TRBJ1-3,TRBV30,NA,TGTGCCTGGAGCAGTAACGGGAACACCATATATTTT,CAWSSNGNTIYF
14,NA,TRBJ2-5,TRBV6-5,TRBD1,TGTGCCAGCACCATAACAGGGGGCCAGGAGACCCAGTACTTC,CASTITGGQETQYF
12,NA,TRBJ1-3,TRBV29-1,NA,TGCAGCGCCAAGAGCTCTGGAAACACCATATATTTT,CSAKSSGNTIYF
10,NA,TRBJ2-1,TRBV29-1,NA,TGCAGCGTTGTAGGGGACATTAAGTTCTTC,CSVVGDIKFF
12,once,TRBJ2-2,TRBV7-3,NA,TGTGCCAGCAGCTTAAAGCCCGGGGAGCTGTTTTTT,CASSLKPGELFF
16,once,TRBJ2-5,TRBV30,TRBD2,TGTGCCTGGAGTTGGGTAGCGGGAGTAATTAGAAAGACCCAGTACTTC,CAWSWVAGVIRKTQYF
15,once,TRBJ1-5,TRBV28,TRBD1,TGTGCCAGTTATACCGGGACAGGGATCGTCCAGCCCCAGCATTTT,CASYTGTGIVQPQHF
14,NA,TRBJ2-3,TRBV6-1,TRBD2,TGTGCCAGCAGTAGGACTAGTAGCACAGATACGCAGTATTTT,CASSRTSSTDTQYF
15,NA,TRBJ2-7,TRBV7-2,NA,TGTGCCAGCAGTTACCTTCTTGGACAGATTTACGAGCAGTACTTC,CASSYLLGQIYEQYF
12,NA,TRBJ2-3,TRBV13,NA,TGTGCCAGCAGCTTAGTAACAGATACGCAGTATTTT,CASSLVTDTQYF
12,NA,TRBJ1-2,TRBV30,NA,TGTGCCTGGACAGGCGGGAACTATGGCTACACCTTC,CAWTGGNYGYTF
16,NA,TRBJ2-2,TRBV6-6,NA,TGTGCCAGCAGTGCTTTTTATAGAAGTGACACCGGGGAGCTGTTTTTT,CASSAFYRSDTGELFF
10,once,TRBJ2-2,TRBV10-2,NA,TGCGCCAGCGGAGCGGGGGAGCTGTTTTTT,CASGAGELFF
16,NA,TRBJ2-2,TRBV18,TRBD2,TGTGCCAGCTCACCACCAATTAGCGGGCACACCGGGGAGCTGTTTTTT,CASSPPISGHTGELFF
14,NA,TRBJ2-7,TRBV6-4,TRBD2,TGTGCCAGCCGAGTGACTAGCGGCTCCTACGAGCAGTACTTC,CASRVTSGSYEQYF
15,once,TRBJ2-1,TRBV19,TRBD2,TGTGCCAGTAGCCACCAGCGGGAGATTTACAATGAGCAGTTCTTC,CASSHQREIYNEQFF
15,once,TRBJ2-1,TRBV6-1,TRBD2,TGTGCCAGCACCGAAAGGCAGCGGGAGGGGCATGAGCAGTTCTTC,CASTERQREGHEQFF